This record looks at one T cell receptor (beta chain) sequence and its context. Its antigen is undetermined. This specimen comes from a study of T cell responses to AZD1222 COVID-19 vaccine. Method: immunoSEQ multiplex PCR; TCRdb's copy keeps in-frame clones and lacks some. The sample lists tens of thousands of clones; about 87% were seen once. General study findings and limits: The study found vaccine-associated CD4 TCRs spanning spike, dominant at 160-218 and 743-854. Most donors were white British and more were female, and clonal diversity was possibly underestimated. None of the repertoires were sampled until the peak T cell response had passed. Two AZD1222 doses significantly raised spike-specific TCR breadth and depth over controls.

The CDR3 spans 16 residues. The trim removed 3 bases at V and 7 bases at J, leaving 18 bases unmatched. Germline V CDR1 and CDR2: DFQATT, SNEGSKA (reference sequence). The TCR was taken from an adult who received the AZD1222 COVID-19 vaccine. The chain is built from TRBV20-1 and TRBJ2-7; 7 bases align to TRBD2. The sample was peripheral blood, taken 28 days after the second AZD1222 dose. The CDR3 region has the DNA TGCAGTGCTAGTTCCGGACTAGTAGGACCAGGTGGGGAGCAGTACTTC. Its translation: CSASSGLVGPGGEQYF.